The subject of this entry is one T cell receptor beta chain. Its antigen remains unidentified. The data derive from a study of tumor-infiltrating lymphocytes in primary liver carcinoma. Study details: Surgery removed the patients' primary liver carcinoma. Both sexes were represented among patients, who were 30 to 69 years old.

This CDR3 has 13 amino acids. CDR1 and CDR2 (germline): SGHAT, FQNNGV. Blood RNA came from unsorted whole blood; germline DNA was also extracted. Study-level findings and limits: Relative to blood, tumors carried a significantly larger fraction of the repertoire in their top 250 clones (p = 0.039).

TCR beta cDNA was prepared out of roughly 500 ng total RNA by means of a constant-region primer. For TCR beta, libraries were produced by three nested multiplex PCR rounds using slightly modified ARM-PCR. A C-beta reverse primer was combined with TRBV1-TRBV30 forward primers in the first two PCR rounds, and each round had about 10 cycles. One entry per CDR3 protein, called by TCRdb with MiXCR from the multiplex PCR reads. The sample carries 300,000 to 400,000 distinct CDR3 sequences, roughly 61% recorded once. Sequences were obtained from peripheral blood. The rearrangement links TRBV11-2 to TRBJ2-3, with D tentatively TRBD1 (5 bases). The receptor comes from a man aged 35 to 55 with primary liver carcinoma and hepatitis B virus infection. The CDR3: CTNSLGMQGTQYF. DNA for the CDR3: TGTACCAACAGCTTAGGGATGCAGGGTACGCAGTATTTT.